Shown below are 23 T cell receptor beta chains from a single sample sequenced in a study of OX40 agonist ivuxolimab in advanced cancers. TCRdb's table, derived via immunoSEQ multiplex PCR, lists solely in-frame clones and lacks some. The data hold around 70,000 clones, with 81% observed a single time. The sample here was CD4+ or CD8+ T cells sorted from blood, taken in a trial of the OX40 agonist ivuxolimab. The receptors shown here come from an adult with an advanced solid tumor such as melanoma, head and neck, liver or kidney cancer.

The chain employs TRBV6-1 and TRBJ2-1, with D possibly matching TRBD1 (5 bases). V was trimmed by 6 bases and J by 6 bases, leaving 18 bases between them. This CDR3 spans 15 amino acids. CDR1 and CDR2 from the germline V gene are MNHNS and SASEGT. The CDR3: CASRRDRLQSNEQFF. CDR3 sequence (DNA): TGTGCCAGCAGACGAGACAGACTTCAGAGCAATGAGCAGTTCTTC.

This clone was counted a single time. The V and J genes are TRBV6-5 and TRBJ1-2; 8 nucleotides match TRBD1. V dropped 5 bases and J dropped 4; count of bases not matched to a gene: 9. CDR3 length: 15 amino acids. Germline V gene lookup returns CDR1 MNHEY and CDR2 SVGAGI. Here the CDR3 DNA reads TGTGCCAGCAGTATATCTGCAGGGGGCGGCTATGGCTACACCTTC. This sequence encodes CASSISAGGGYGYTF.

The rearrangement links TRBV5-1 to TRBJ2-5; 8 bases line up with TRBD1. The J call may be in error: the DNA end matches TRBJ2-7 better. CDR1 is SGHRS and CDR2 is YFSETQ in the germline V gene. The CDR3 extends over 14 amino acids. CDR3 sequence: CASSWGQESYEQYF. CDR3 DNA sequence: TGCGCCAGCAGCTGGGGACAGGAATCCTACGAGCAGTACTTC.

This chain joins TRBV7-6 and TRBJ2-3; D ambiguous. This CDR3 contains 13 residues. V lost 2 bases and J lost 4, with 7 bases in between. Germline V gives CDR1 SGHVS, CDR2 FNYEAQ. The CDR3 DNA reads as TGTGCCAGCAGCTTATCGAGAGCAGATACGCAGTATTTT. Its translation is CASSLSRADTQYF.

The chain links TRBV6-5 to TRBJ2-2; D is uncertain. CDR3 length equals 13 residues. Trimming removed 6 bases at V and 5 bases at J, with 10 bases between. Germline V CDR1 and CDR2: MNHEY, SVGAGI. CDR3 sequence (DNA): TGTGCCAGCAGCAGAAGCGCAACCGGGGAGCTGTTTTTT. Protein sequence: CASSRSATGELFF.

The chain carries TRBV7-2 and TRBJ2-1, with D tentatively TRBD2 (6 bases). There are 17 residues in the CDR3. The V gene's germline CDR1 is SGHTA and CDR2 FQGNSA. V gave up 4 bases and J gave up 7 bases, with 23 bases separating them. In DNA, the CDR3 is TGTGCCAGCAGCTACCCGGAGTGGCAGGGAGGTGTGAATGAGCAGTTCTTC. It translates to CASSYPEWQGGVNEQFF.

This chain joins TRBV15 and TRBJ1-3, with D possibly matching TRBD1 (5 bases). The CDR3 length is 15 residues. V dropped 9 bases and J dropped 0 bases, with 15 bases sitting between them. Germline V gene lookup returns CDR1 LNHNV and CDR2 YYDKDF (reference sequence). The chain's CDR3 is CATSQDRVSGNTIYF. CDR3 coding DNA: TGTGCCACTTCACAGGATCGGGTCTCTGGAAACACCATATATTTT.

This chain joins TRBV19 and TRBJ1-5, with D maybe TRBD1 (5 bases). V was cut by 8 bases and J by 5 bases, with 16 bases left in between. This CDR3 spans 14 amino acids. Germline-derived CDR1 and CDR2 are LNHDA and SQIVND (reference sequence). Here the CDR3 reads CASRRLGVDQPQHF. CDR3 in DNA: TGTGCCAGTCGCCGTTTAGGGGTCGATCAGCCCCAGCATTTT. Full variable domain (outside the CDR3, taken from reference TRBV19 and TRBJ1-5): DGGITQSPKYLFRKEGQNVTLSCEQNLNHDAMYWYRQDPGQGLRLIYYSQIVNDFQKGDIAEGYSVSREKKESFPLTVTSAQKNPTAFYLCASRRLGVDQPQHFGDGTRLSIL.

The CDR3 here is CASSLAPDTDTQYF. The CDR3 DNA reads TGTGCCAGCAGCTTAGCTCCAGACACAGATACGCAGTATTTT. The chain employs TRBV7-7 and TRBJ2-3; no definite D call. The V end was cut by 0 bases, the J end by 2 bases, with 6 bases between. This CDR3 has 14 residues. Per the germline V gene, CDR1 is SSHAT and CDR2 is FNYEAQ (reference sequence).

CDR3 loop: CSVEPDRAGANVLTF. CDR3 nucleotides: TGCAGCGTTGAGCCGGACAGGGCTGGGGCCAACGTCCTGACTTTC. The chain couples TRBV29-1 to TRBJ2-6; 8 nucleotides align to TRBD1. The J segment lost 2 bases and the V segment lost 3 bases, leaving 3 bases of the junction unmatched. CDR1 and CDR2 from the germline V gene are SQVTM and ANQGSEA. This CDR3 spans 15 amino acids.

This rearrangement joins TRBV4-3 to TRBJ1-6; D not resolved. Germline CDR1 reads LGHNA; CDR2 reads YSLEER. The V end was cut by 4 bases, the J end by 6 bases, with 7 bases between. The CDR3 is 13 amino acids. This CDR3 is CASSLTFNSPLHF. CDR3 in DNA: TGCGCCAGCAGCCTAACTTTTAATTCACCCCTCCACTTT.

The genes are TRBV14 and TRBJ2-7; TRBD2 aligns across 12 bases. V lost 2 bases and J lost 4; bases outside the gene matches: 3. Per germline, CDR1 SGHDN and CDR2 FVKESK. The CDR3 loop spans 15 amino acids. CDR3 amino acids: CASSQLAGGHYEQYF. CDR3 DNA sequence: TGTGCCAGCAGCCAACTAGCGGGAGGGCATTACGAGCAGTACTTC.

The J gene is TRBJ1-1, the V gene TRBV5-1; D unresolved. Trimming took off 3 bases at V and 4 bases at J, with 16 bases between the two ends. Germline-derived CDR1 and CDR2 are SGHRS and YFSETQ. This CDR3 has 15 residues. The CDR3 spells CASSSAFGTATEAFF. For the CDR3, the DNA is TGCGCCAGCAGCTCGGCTTTTGGTACGGCCACTGAAGCTTTCTTT.

V is TRBV19 and J is TRBJ2-6; 7 bases fit TRBD1. CDR3 length: 16 residues. Germline trimming cut 4 bases from V and 1 base from J; bases unmatched to any gene: 4. The V gene's germline CDR1 is LNHDA and CDR2 SQIVND (reference sequence). In nucleotides, the CDR3 is TGTGCCAGTAGTAGGCAGACAGGGTCTGGGGCCAACGTCCTGACTTTC. This gives the protein CASSRQTGSGANVLTF.

This clone came up once. The gene calls are TRBV15 and TRBJ1-1; 9 nucleotides agree with TRBD1. V shed 5 bases and J 4 bases; nucleotides not matched to a gene: 5. Germline assignment: CDR1 LNHNV and CDR2 YYDKDF (reference sequence). The CDR3 length is 14 residues. The CDR3 nucleotides are TGTGCCACCAGCTGGGACAGGGATAGCACTGAAGCTTTCTTT. Translating gives CATSWDRDSTEAFF.

The gene calls are TRBV27 and TRBJ2-5; no clear D. Trimming stripped 4 bases from V and 5 bases from J, with 14 bases between. The germline V gene has CDR1 MNHEY and CDR2 SMNVEV (reference sequence). The CDR3 is 14 residues long. In DNA, the CDR3 is TGTGCCAGCAGTTACGGGTCGACTGGGGAGACCCAGTACTTC. Amino acids: CASSYGSTGETQYF.

The gene calls are TRBV7-2 and TRBJ2-2, with TRBD2 identical over 10 bases. CDR3 length equals 17 residues. V gave up 5 bases and J gave up 4 bases; unmatched junction bases: 10. Germline CDR1 reads SGHTA; CDR2 reads FQGNSA. The CDR3 reads CASSHSPLAGITGELFF. CDR3 DNA sequence: TGTGCCAGCAGCCACTCTCCACTAGCGGGAATCACCGGGGAGCTGTTTTTT.

The rearrangement uses TRBV10-2 and TRBJ1-5; unclear D gene. The CDR3 consists of 13 residues. Germline CDR1 and CDR2: WSHSY and SAAADI. The V gene lost 3 bases and the J gene lost 6 bases, with 9 bases spanning the gap. DNA for the CDR3: TGCGCCAGCAGTGACGGGCTTTCTCAGCCCCAGCATTTT. Its protein is CASSDGLSQPQHF.

The CDR3 bases are TGTGCCAGCAGTGAACCGGGGATCTTTTCGGGAGAGACCCAGTACTTC. Protein product: CASSEPGIFSGETQYF. The rearrangement links TRBV6-1 to TRBJ2-5; tentative D call: TRBD2 (5 bases). CDR3 length: 16 residues. V lost 2 bases and J lost 4, with 17 bases in between. Germline values: CDR1 MNHNS, CDR2 SASEGT.

The chain couples TRBV11-3 to TRBJ2-6; 10 bases are shared with TRBD1. Germline-derived CDR1 and CDR2 are SGHNT and YENEEA. CDR3 length: 17 amino acids. V lost 5 bases and J lost 1; bases outside the gene matches: 5. The CDR3 DNA is TGTGCCAGCAGCACAGGGACAGGGGATTCTGGGGCCAACGTCCTGACTTTC. Protein product: CASSTGTGDSGANVLTF. The full variable domain, in which reference TRBV11-3 and TRBJ2-6 provide the parts outside the CDR3, is EAGVVQSPRYKIIEKKQPVAFWCNPISGHNTLYWYLQNLGQGPELLIRYENEEAVDDSQLPKDRFSAERLKGVDSTLKIQPAELGDSAVYLCASSTGTGDSGANVLTFGAGSRLTVL.

This chain links TRBV19 with TRBJ2-7, with TRBD1 matching 7 bases. The CDR3 length is 15 residues. Per germline, CDR1 LNHDA and CDR2 SQIVND (reference sequence). Trimming cost V 9 bases and J 6 bases; bases outside gene matches: 17. In DNA form, the CDR3 reads TGTGCCAGCAATGCCCGACAGGGTAGCCTCGGCGAGCAGTACTTC. Protein product: CASNARQGSLGEQYF.

V gene TRBV5-4 combines with J gene TRBJ2-1; D is undetermined. Germline CDR1 is SGHNT and CDR2 is YYREEE (reference sequence). The CDR3 is 13 residues long. Trimming took 6 bases from V and 4 from J, leaving 11 bases between them. CDR3 bases: TGTGCCAGCACCCTGATTACTTACAATGAGCAGTTCTTC. Its protein is CASTLITYNEQFF.

The chain carries TRBV12-5 and TRBJ2-5; 7 bases match TRBD1. The CDR3 consists of 16 residues. Germline V gene sequence: CDR1 LGHNT, CDR2 FRNRAP. The V and J ends lost 3 bases and 2 bases, in that order; junction bases with no gene match: 9. DNA of the CDR3: TGTGCTAGTGGTTTTCTGACAGGGAATAGGCAAGAGACCCAGTACTTC. Protein: CASGFLTGNRQETQYF. Variable domain in full (rest from reference TRBV12-5 and TRBJ2-5): DARVTQTPRHKVTEMGQEVTMRCQPILGHNTVFWYRQTMMQGLELLAYFRNRAPLDDSGMPKDRFSAEMPDATLATLKIQPSEPRDSAVYFCASGFLTGNRQETQYFGPGTRLLVL.